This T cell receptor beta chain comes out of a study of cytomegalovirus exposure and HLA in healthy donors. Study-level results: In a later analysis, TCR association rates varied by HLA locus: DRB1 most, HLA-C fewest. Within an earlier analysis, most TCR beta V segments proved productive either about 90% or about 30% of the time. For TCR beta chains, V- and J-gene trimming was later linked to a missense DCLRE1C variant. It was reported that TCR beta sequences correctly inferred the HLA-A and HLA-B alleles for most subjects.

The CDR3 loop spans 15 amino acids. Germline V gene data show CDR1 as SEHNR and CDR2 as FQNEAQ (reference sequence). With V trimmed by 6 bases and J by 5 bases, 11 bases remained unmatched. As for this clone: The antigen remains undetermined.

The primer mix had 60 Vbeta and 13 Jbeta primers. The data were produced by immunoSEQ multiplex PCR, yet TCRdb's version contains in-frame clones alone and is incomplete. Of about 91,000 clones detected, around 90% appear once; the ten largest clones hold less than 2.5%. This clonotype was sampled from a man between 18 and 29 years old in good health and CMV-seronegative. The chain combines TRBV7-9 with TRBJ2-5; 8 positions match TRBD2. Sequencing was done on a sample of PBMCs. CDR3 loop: CASRVSGTAWETQYF. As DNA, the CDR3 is TGTGCCAGCAGAGTTAGCGGGACGGCGTGGGAGACCCAGTACTTC.